Below, 13 T cell receptor beta chains from the same sample are listed, as sequenced in a study of CD8 T cells in ankylosing spondylitis (TCRdb year 2017). Library preparation used 5' RACE. Sequencing was performed on an Illumina HiSeq 2500. TCRdb trimmed the raw reads at Q25, called clones with MiXCR and kept productive beta chains. Rows with a matching CDR3 protein are joined into one entry that keeps the most common DNA and genes. The sample table contains around 230,000 distinct CDR3 sequences; only one count was recorded for 7.5% to 9% of them. The ten most abundant clones make up under 7.5% of the sample. Sequenced: blood, either unsorted or a sorted T cell fraction (not recorded which). Source of these receptors: a male donor with ankylosing spondylitis or in good health (not recorded which).

There are many counts of this clonotype. The rearrangement uses TRBV20-1 and TRBJ2-7; 9 bases align to TRBD2. V gave up 1 base and J gave up 0 bases; unmatched junction bases: 7. The CDR3 consists of 16 residues. Germline-derived CDR1 and CDR2 are DFQATT and SNEGSKA (reference sequence). The DNA for the CDR3 is TGCAGTGCTAGAGCCCTCCGACTAGCGGACTCCTACGAGCAGTACTTC. Amino acids: CSARALRLADSYEQYF.

Regarding this clonotype: A much larger clone differs by one base, so this may be a read error. Without the conserved terminal phenylalanine or tryptophan, this CDR3 likely stems from a read error. The V gene is TRBV7-9, the J gene TRBJ2-7; D ambiguous. The ends were cut back, 4 bases at V and 4 bases at J, with 11 bases in the middle. The germline gives CDR1 SEHNR, CDR2 FQNEAQ (reference sequence). This CDR3 contains 13 residues. CDR3 bases: TGTGCCAGCAGCTACCAGCATAGATACGAGCAGTACCTC. Translated: CASSYQHRYEQYL.

This sequence joins TRBV19 and TRBJ2-7; TRBD1 or TRBD2 may be the D gene (5 bases each). The CDR3 loop spans 15 amino acids. Trimming left V 3 bases short and J 0 bases short, with 12 bases between. Germline V gives CDR1 LNHDA, CDR2 SQIVND (reference sequence). The CDR3 is CASSMGPTSSYEQYF. The CDR3 DNA follows: TGTGCCAGTAGTATGGGACCGACGAGCTCCTACGAGCAGTACTTC.

This clonotype was seen ten or more times. The genes are TRBV5-5 and TRBJ2-7; D possibly matches TRBD1 or TRBD2 (5 bases each). This CDR3 spans 15 amino acids. Germline lookup yields CDR1 SGHKS and CDR2 YYEKEE (reference sequence). Trimming removed 7 bases from V and 1 base from J, with 18 bases in between. As DNA, the CDR3 is TGTGCCAGCGCCCGGGACCTCCTACTTTCCTACGAGCAGTACTTC. This sequence encodes CASARDLLLSYEQYF.

This clonotype was seen at least ten times. This chain uses TRBV6-5 with TRBJ1-2, with D maybe TRBD1 (5 bases). Germline V gene data show CDR1 as MNHEY and CDR2 as SVGAGI. The CDR3 length is 16 residues. The germline V and J ends were trimmed by 4 bases and 4 bases, with 19 bases remaining between them. CDR3 nucleotide sequence: TGTGCCAGCAGTTCCTACCCGAGTGTGGGGGGCTATGGCTACACCTTC. Its translation: CASSSYPSVGGYGYTF.

This clonotype has only a few counts. The V and J genes are TRBV7-2 and TRBJ2-3; D perhaps matches TRBD2 (6 bases). CDR1 and CDR2 (germline): SGHTA, FQGNSA. This CDR3 contains 15 residues. Trimming cost V 5 bases and J 3 bases, with 15 bases left between them. CDR3 in DNA: TGTGCCAGCAGCCCTCCTAGCGACCCAACAGATACGCAGTATTTT. It translates to CASSPPSDPTDTQYF.

The chain employs TRBV18 and TRBJ2-3; 7 positions match TRBD2. Germline V CDR1 and CDR2: KGHSH, LQKENI. V lost 3 bases, J lost 1 base, and 4 bases stayed unmatched. This CDR3 has 15 amino acids. The CDR3 DNA reads TGTGCCAGCTCACCGCGAGGGAGGGGCACAGATACGCAGTATTTT. It specifies CASSPRGRGTDTQYF.

This clonotype was counted ten times or more. The rearrangement joins TRBV30 to TRBJ1-1; D uncertain. CDR1 and CDR2 from the germline V gene are GTSNPN and SVGIG (reference sequence). The ends were cut back, 5 bases at V and 1 base at J, with 14 bases in the middle. The CDR3 sequence is 14 residues long. CDR3 amino acids: CAWGPQRGNTEAFF. Here the CDR3 DNA reads TGTGCCTGGGGACCACAGCGAGGGAACACTGAAGCTTTCTTT.

The J gene is TRBJ2-7, the V gene TRBV12-3 or TRBV12-4; 7 bases fit TRBD1. This CDR3 comprises 14 residues. J lost 5 bases, V lost 3 bases, and 7 bases had no gene match. This CDR3 reads CASSFVNRGDEQYF. The DNA for the CDR3 is TGTGCCAGCAGTTTTGTTAACAGGGGCGACGAGCAGTACTTC.

In its sample, this clonotype was seen a few times. J is TRBJ2-7 and V is TRBV4-3; D is undetermined. CDR1 and CDR2 (germline): LGHNA, YSLEER. The CDR3 runs to 14 residues. V was pared by 0 bases and J by 1 base, with 7 bases between. The CDR3 bases are TGCGCCAGCAGCCAAGAGAGATCTTCCTACGAGCAGTACTTC. It specifies CASSQERSSYEQYF.

This chain connects TRBV9 to TRBJ1-1; no clear D. This CDR3 is built from 15 residues. V lost 0 bases to trimming and J lost 0 bases, with 9 bases between them. Germline values: CDR1 SGDLS, CDR2 YYNGEE. This CDR3 is CASSVEGGLNTEAFF. CDR3 sequence (DNA): TGTGCCAGCAGCGTAGAAGGAGGCTTGAACACTGAAGCTTTCTTT.

Many counts were recorded for this clonotype. This chain links TRBV20-1 with TRBJ1-1; maybe TRBD1 (5 bases). Germline-derived CDR1 and CDR2 are DFQATT and SNEGSKA (reference sequence). This CDR3 is 14 amino acids long. V was trimmed by 0 bases and J by 0 bases, leaving 8 bases between them. This CDR3 is CSARDGGVNTEAFF. The CDR3 DNA sequence: TGCAGTGCTAGAGATGGGGGGGTGAACACTGAAGCTTTCTTT.

A few counts support this clonotype. V is TRBV20-1 and J is TRBJ2-5, with TRBD2 identical over 12 bases. Germline V gene data show CDR1 as DFQATT and CDR2 as SNEGSKA (reference sequence). Unmatched junction bases numbered 12, after V lost 5 bases and J lost 5 bases. CDR3 length equals 16 residues. Written as DNA, the CDR3 is TGCAGTGCTGGGGGGGCTAGCGGGAGGGCCGCTGAGACCCAGTACTTC. Translation: CSAGGASGRAAETQYF.